This T cell receptor (beta chain) stems from a study of blood T cell repertoires in COVID-19. Study overall: Samples taken during acute and convalescent COVID-19 were collected in the United States, Italy and Spain. Nucleic acid was either cDNA or gDNA, and it came from T cells, B-cell-depleted T cells, or PBMCs.

The germline V gene has CDR1 ENHRY and CDR2 SYGVKD. The CDR3 extends over 16 amino acids. J was trimmed by 6 bases and V by 11 bases; bases with no gene match: 20. Original methodology: Reference gene primer amplification yielded estimated nucleated cell counts. Only in-frame clones appear in the TCRdb table, and some are missing; sequencing was by immunoSEQ multiplex PCR. The D gene and trimming were derived from the DNA, and the V and J assignments and clone size from that table. Among approximately 100,000 clones, around three quarters were seen once, and the ten largest hold approximately 4.2%. The rearrangement uses TRBV10-3 and TRBJ2-7, with TRBD1 matching 9 bases. The receptor was isolated from a human donor in a cohort sampled during active or convalescent COVID-19. Sequencing was carried out using peripheral blood. The CDR3 region has the DNA TGTGCCGCCAAGGGGTCTCCGGGACAGGGAAGTGGCGAGCAGTACTTC. As protein: CAAKGSPGQGSGEQYF.